The present TCR beta chain was sequenced within a study of CD8 T cells in ankylosing spondylitis. Construction of TCR beta libraries was performed using quantitative 5'-RACE with molecular barcodes. TCRdb processed the 5' RACE reads anew with MiXCR; each CDR3 protein has one entry. The table has tens of thousands of distinct CDR3 sequences, approximately 5% seen once; the top ten hold over 2%. Unmatched junction bases numbered 10, after V lost 4 bases and J lost 6 bases. The length of the CDR3 is 15 residues. Germline loops: CDR1 SGHRS, CDR2 YFSETQ. This clonotype occurred many times. The rearrangement uses TRBV5-1 and TRBJ1-5; TRBD1 matches at 7 bases. This clonotype was sampled from a male donor with ankylosing spondylitis or in good health (not recorded which). The sequenced material came from blood, either unsorted or a sorted T cell fraction (not recorded which). The CDR3 region is CASSTAGGTGQPQHF. In DNA, the CDR3 is TGCGCCAGCAGCACCGCAGGGGGAACGGGTCAGCCCCAGCATTTT.